Below, 12 T cell receptor beta chains from the same sample are listed, as sequenced in a study of shared clonotypes between healthy human individuals. The assay was immunoSEQ multiplex PCR, and TCRdb's table has in-frame clones only and misses some. Here the sample spans around 600,000 clones, roughly 98% being singletons. Naive CD8 cells lacked CD45RO, underwent positive selection for CCR7 and left out terminally differentiated effector memory CD45RA+ cells. Sequencing was performed on naive CD8+ T cells sorted from blood. The receptors derive from a man in his thirties or forties in good health.

This rearrangement joins TRBV9 to TRBJ2-2; 10 positions agree with TRBD1. V shed 0 bases, J shed 2 bases, and the junction held 4 bases outside the gene matches. The CDR3 runs to 17 residues. Per the germline V gene, CDR1 is SGDLS and CDR2 is YYNGEE. CDR3: CASSVEGQGSNTGELFF. CDR3 bases: TGTGCCAGCAGCGTAGAGGGACAGGGGAGCAACACCGGGGAGCTGTTTTTT.

The chain employs TRBV6-1 and TRBJ2-3; D is uncertain. Germline V CDR1 and CDR2: MNHNS, SASEGT. CDR3 length: 15 residues. Deletions cut 3 bases from V and 0 bases from J, with 10 bases between. This CDR3 reads CASSEWQISTDTQYF. The DNA for the CDR3 is TGTGCCAGCAGTGAGTGGCAGATCAGCACAGATACGCAGTATTTT.

V and J are TRBV13 and TRBJ2-3; D is perhaps TRBD1 or TRBD2 (6 bases each). This CDR3 contains 15 residues. Germline assignment: CDR1 PRHDT and CDR2 FYEKMQ (reference sequence). Trimming stripped 8 bases from V and 4 bases from J, with 19 bases between. The CDR3 is CASASARGIPDTQYF. The CDR3 coding sequence is TGTGCCAGCGCTAGCGCGAGGGGGATCCCAGATACGCAGTATTTT.

The chain recombines TRBV4-1 with TRBJ2-5, with a possible D match to TRBD2 (6 bases). The CDR3 totals 15 residues. The V gene lost 1 base and the J gene lost 5 bases, with 14 bases spanning the gap. Germline assignment: CDR1 MGHRA and CDR2 YSYEKL. CDR3 protein: CASSQVASGRETQYF. For the CDR3, the DNA is TGCGCCAGCAGCCAAGTCGCCTCAGGGAGGGAGACCCAGTACTTC.

The gene calls are TRBV25-1 and TRBJ2-3; 8 nucleotides match TRBD2. The CDR3 contains 14 residues. Unmatched junction bases numbered 15, after V lost 11 bases and J lost 8 bases. Germline assignment: CDR1 MGHDK and CDR2 SYGVNS. The CDR3 is CAVKSGSIHATQYF. CDR3 DNA sequence: TGTGCCGTGAAAAGCGGGAGCATTCATGCTACGCAGTATTTT.

This sequence joins TRBV25-1 and TRBJ2-2; D call uncertain. Germline V gene lookup returns CDR1 MGHDK and CDR2 SYGVNS. CDR3 size: 13 residues. V lost 3 bases to trimming and J lost 5 bases, with 7 bases between them. The CDR3 spells CASSDGPTGELFF. The CDR3 nucleotides are TGTGCCAGCAGTGACGGACCGACCGGGGAGCTGTTTTTT.

DNA of the CDR3: TGTGCCAGCAGCTTGGCTGGAACAGGGAACGATCAGCCCCAGCATTTT. Protein product: CASSLAGTGNDQPQHF. The chain joins TRBV5-5 to TRBJ1-5, with a weak D call TRBD1 (6 bases). The CDR3 is made up of 16 amino acids. The V and J ends lost 0 bases and 5 bases respectively, with 15 bases between them. Germline lookup yields CDR1 SGHKS and CDR2 YYEKEE (reference sequence).

The V and J genes are TRBV7-8 and TRBJ2-7, with D perhaps matching TRBD2 (7 bases). With 4 bases removed from V and 4 bases from J, the gap between germline ends came to 17 bases. Germline V CDR1 and CDR2: SGHVS, FQNEAQ. The CDR3 sequence is 15 residues long. CDR3 protein: CASSSLRGGWYEQYF. The CDR3 coding sequence is TGTGCCAGCAGCTCATTGAGGGGGGGTTGGTACGAGCAGTACTTC.

The chain uses TRBV15 and TRBJ2-2; TRBD1 matches at 7 bases. Germline-derived CDR1 and CDR2 are LNHNV and YYDKDF (reference sequence). The CDR3 runs 15 residues. V lost 5 bases and J lost 1; bases outside the gene matches: 4. The CDR3 spells CATSGRDRNTGELFF. CDR3 nucleotides: TGTGCCACCAGCGGAAGGGACAGGAACACCGGGGAGCTGTTTTTT.

This clone has just one count. The chain uses TRBV29-1 and TRBJ2-5, with D perhaps TRBD2 (6 bases). This CDR3 spans 15 amino acids. CDR1 and CDR2 from the germline V gene are SQVTM and ANQGSEA. Trimming pared 1 base from V and 5 bases from J, leaving 17 bases between. CDR3: CSVEGSLRGSETQYF. CDR3 coding DNA: TGCAGCGTTGAAGGGTCCTTGCGGGGTTCGGAGACCCAGTACTTC.

This sequence joins TRBV7-8 and TRBJ2-7; D may be TRBD2 (6 bases). The CDR3 spans 13 residues. V was cut by 5 bases and J by 0 bases, with 8 bases left in between. In germline, CDR1 is SGHVS, CDR2 FQNEAQ. In DNA, the CDR3 is TGTGCCAGCAGCCGGAGGGGCTCCTACGAGCAGTACTTC. This sequence encodes CASSRRGSYEQYF.

V is TRBV7-2 and J is TRBJ1-2; no reliable D call. The CDR3 length is 12 residues. CDR1 and CDR2 from the germline V gene are SGHTA and FQGNSA. Between the trimmed V and J ends, which lost 6 bases and 7 bases, there was a span of 12 bases. CDR3 sequence: CASRRAETGYTF. CDR3 nucleotides: TGTGCCAGCAGGAGGGCGGAGACTGGCTACACCTTC.